One and the same sample provided the 11 T cell receptor beta chains below, sequenced in a study of T-cell reconstitution after alpha-beta-depleted transplantation in children. Preparation of the TCRbeta library used unique molecular identifiers. TCRdb reprocessed the PCR reads with MiXCR, giving one entry per CDR3 protein. The sample has approximately 350,000 distinct CDR3 sequences, around 16% seen once; the top ten hold around two fifths. The material was PBMCs, mostly from graft donor cells, obtained 360 days after TCRalphabeta/CD19-depleted stem cell transplant. The receptors were gathered from a male patient between 2 and 15 years old who had a stem cell transplant for acute lymphoblastic leukemia, so the T cells may come from the graft donor.

The chain uses TRBV4-1 and TRBJ2-1; TRBD2 matches at 8 bases. The CDR3 is 16 amino acids. After removal of 1 base from V and 3 bases from J, the junction contained 5 bases not matched to a gene. Germline V gives CDR1 MGHRA, CDR2 YSYEKL. The chain's CDR3 is CASSQGAAGGYNEQFF. The CDR3 coding sequence is TGCGCCAGCAGCCAAGGGGCTGCGGGGGGCTACAATGAGCAGTTCTTC.

The rearrangement uses TRBV12-3 or TRBV12-4 and TRBJ2-1; 8 positions agree with TRBD1. CDR3 length: 13 amino acids. V was clipped by 6 bases and J by 6 bases; unmatched bases: 4. CDR3 residues: CASRQTGVNEQFF. The CDR3 DNA reads TGTGCCAGCAGGCAGACAGGGGTCAATGAGCAGTTCTTC.

The rearrangement links TRBV6-4 to TRBJ2-3; 13 bases map to TRBD2. Germline V gene data show CDR1 as MRHNA and CDR2 as SNTAGT. The CDR3 has 17 residues. V dropped 4 bases and J dropped 4; count of bases not matched to a gene: 8. The CDR3 sequence: CASSGNTSGRAPDTQYF. CDR3 DNA: TGTGCCAGCAGTGGCAATACTAGCGGGAGGGCCCCAGATACGCAGTATTTT.

This clonotype was counted many times. DNA of the CDR3: TGCAGTGCTCGAATTTCCCTAGCGGGGGCTAGCACAGATACGCAGTATTTT. Encoded protein: CSARISLAGASTDTQYF. This rearrangement joins TRBV20-1 to TRBJ2-3, with 10 bases matching TRBD2. The CDR3 runs to 17 residues. Germline V gene data show CDR1 as DFQATT and CDR2 as SNEGSKA (reference sequence). V lost 5 bases, J lost 0 bases, and 11 bases stayed unmatched.

The rearrangement uses TRBV7-3 and TRBJ1-1; D is possibly TRBD1 (6 bases). The CDR3 totals 16 residues. V was pared by 2 bases and J by 1 base, with 14 bases between. From germline, CDR1 is SGHTA and CDR2 FQGTGA. CDR3 protein: CASSLFGGASNTEAFF. Here the CDR3 DNA reads TGTGCCAGCAGCTTATTTGGGGGGGCATCGAACACTGAAGCTTTCTTT.

In this sample, this clonotype turned up a few times. V usage is TRBV28 and J usage is TRBJ1-1, with TRBD1 identical over 8 bases. Germline CDR1 and CDR2: MDHEN and SYDVKM. The ends lost 0 bases at V and 7 bases at J; junction bases unmatched: 13. This CDR3 is 17 amino acids long. For the CDR3, the DNA is TGTGCCAGCAGTTTATGGACGATTCGGACAGGGCCGATTGAAGCTTTCTTT. This translates into CASSLWTIRTGPIEAFF.

This clonotype was counted once. The junction departs from the called germline gene at one end, perhaps through a read error. The genes are TRBV12-3 or TRBV12-4 and TRBJ1-1, with a tentative D call TRBD1 (5 bases). The CDR3 has 15 residues. The CDR3 is CASSLGARVGTEASF. In DNA, the CDR3 is TGTGCCAGCAGTTTAGGAGCCAGGGTGGGCACTGAAGCTTCCTTT.

The chain recombines TRBV25-1 with TRBJ1-2; 7 bases match TRBD1. V dropped 6 bases and J dropped 4; count of bases not matched to a gene: 5. This CDR3 comprises 13 residues. Germline lookup yields CDR1 MGHDK and CDR2 SYGVNS. The CDR3, as DNA: TGTGCCAGCAGGAGACAGGGAACCTATGGCTACACCTTC. Translated, it gives CASRRQGTYGYTF.

The sample holds a few counts of this clonotype. The chain uses TRBV12-3 or TRBV12-4 and TRBJ2-2; D might be TRBD1 or TRBD2, each matching 5 bases. The ends were cut back, 4 bases at V and 6 bases at J, with 12 bases in the middle. The CDR3 sequence is 14 residues long. The CDR3, as DNA: TGTGCCAGCAGTTCTCCGGGACGCTCCGGGGAGCTGTTTTTT. Translating gives CASSSPGRSGELFF.

This clonotype was counted a few times. V gene TRBV27 combines with J gene TRBJ2-7; perhaps TRBD2 as D (5 bases). Germline assignment: CDR1 MNHEY and CDR2 SMNVEV (reference sequence). Trimming removed 6 bases at V and 5 bases at J, with 14 bases between. This CDR3 contains 13 residues. The CDR3 DNA reads as TGTGCCAGCAGCCCCCGGAGGAGAGACGAGCAGTACTTC. Translation gives CASSPRRRDEQYF.

The V and J genes are TRBV5-4 and TRBJ2-2; no clear D gene. The CDR3 sequence is 16 residues long. With 2 bases removed from V and 5 bases from J, the gap between germline ends came to 16 bases. Looked up from germline, CDR1 is SGHNT and CDR2 is YYREEE (reference sequence). The CDR3 spells CASSFNVGWETGELFF. Written as DNA, the CDR3 is TGTGCCAGCAGCTTTAATGTAGGATGGGAAACCGGGGAGCTGTTTTTT.